The 10 T cell receptor beta chains reported below all come from one sample, sequenced in a study of blood T cell repertoires in COVID-19. TCRdb's table, derived via immunoSEQ multiplex PCR, lists solely in-frame clones and lacks some. The data show a few hundred thousand clones, approximately 90% seen once. The sequenced material came from PBMCs or T cells enriched from blood (not recorded which). These receptors were obtained from a woman aged 30 to 39 who had recovered from COVID-19.

The rearrangement uses TRBV28 and TRBJ1-2; 9 nucleotides agree with TRBD1. Trimming took 5 bases from V and 6 from J; bases not matched to a gene: 16. This CDR3 has 17 residues. Germline-derived CDR1 and CDR2 are MDHEN and SYDVKM. DNA of the CDR3: TGTGCCAGCAGTCAACCGGGACAGGGTCCCCGGCGGCATGGCTACACCTTC. It translates to CASSQPGQGPRRHGYTF.

The chain uses TRBV20-1 and TRBJ1-1; D possibly corresponds to TRBD1 (5 bases). Germline V gives CDR1 DFQATT, CDR2 SNEGSKA (reference sequence). V lost 5 bases to trimming and J lost 7 bases, with 8 bases between them. CDR3 length: 10 amino acids. The CDR3, as DNA: TGCAGTGCTGGGGCCTATGAAGCTTTCTTT. This translates into CSAGAYEAFF.

The chain has TRBV3-1 (or the pseudogene TRBV3-2) and TRBJ2-3; 12 bases fit TRBD2. Trimming at V came to 2 bases and at J to 5 bases, leaving 11 bases not matched to a gene. The CDR3 covers 18 residues. The germline V gene has CDR1 LGHDT and CDR2 YNNKEL (reference sequence). CDR3 DNA sequence: TGTGCCAGCAGCCAACCCTTGGGACTAGCGGGTGCTCAAGATACGCAGTATTTT. Translated, it gives CASSQPLGLAGAQDTQYF.

The chain employs TRBV19 and TRBJ1-5; 8 nucleotides agree with TRBD1. Germline CDR1 LNHDA, CDR2 SQIVND (reference sequence). Trimming at V came to 5 bases and at J to 2 bases, leaving 8 bases not matched to a gene. This CDR3 comprises 16 residues. Written as DNA, the CDR3 is TGTGCCAGTAGTCTCCGACAGGGGATGGGCAATCAGCCCCAGCATTTT. It encodes CASSLRQGMGNQPQHF. Complete variable domain (other parts from reference TRBV19 and TRBJ1-5): DGGITQSPKYLFRKEGQNVTLSCEQNLNHDAMYWYRQDPGQGLRLIYYSQIVNDFQKGDIAEGYSVSREKKESFPLTVTSAQKNPTAFYLCASSLRQGMGNQPQHFGDGTRLSIL.

The rearrangement links TRBV7-2 to TRBJ2-1; TRBD1 aligns across 9 bases. Trimming removed 5 bases from V and 10 bases from J; junction bases left unmatched: 12. Germline assignment: CDR1 SGHTA and CDR2 FQGNSA. The CDR3 consists of 15 residues. The CDR3 reads CASSQGQGSSGEQFF. CDR3 nucleotide sequence: TGTGCCAGCAGCCAGGGACAGGGTTCTTCTGGCGAGCAGTTCTTC.

The rearrangement uses TRBV29-1 and TRBJ2-7, with 10 nucleotides matching TRBD1. CDR1 is SQVTM and CDR2 is ANQGSEA in the germline V gene. The length of the CDR3 is 17 residues. V shed 6 bases and J 0 bases; nucleotides not matched to a gene: 14. Here the CDR3 reads CSVGQAPGQGLSYEQYF. DNA of the CDR3: TGCAGCGTGGGGCAAGCTCCGGGACAGGGGCTCTCCTACGAGCAGTACTTC.

The chain has TRBV6-2 or TRBV6-3 and TRBJ2-7; 7 nucleotides match TRBD2. Unmatched junction bases numbered 7, after V lost 6 bases and J lost 2 bases. Germline V gene data show CDR1 as MNHEY and CDR2 as SVGEGT. CDR3 size: 14 residues. The DNA of the CDR3 is TGTGCCAGCAGCCTGGGACTAAACCCCTACGAGCAGTACTTC. This codes for CASSLGLNPYEQYF.

This chain links TRBV6-5 with TRBJ1-1; D not certain. The length of the CDR3 is 13 residues. Germline V lookup: CDR1 MNHEY, CDR2 SVGAGI. Deletions cut 9 bases from V and 2 bases from J, with 13 bases between. CDR3 sequence: CASEAGLNTEAFF. The CDR3 nucleotides read TGTGCCAGTGAGGCAGGACTCAACACTGAAGCTTTCTTT.

The chain joins TRBV28 to TRBJ1-5, with 7 bases that match TRBD1. The CDR3 has 18 residues. Looked up from germline, CDR1 is MDHEN and CDR2 is SYDVKM. V shed 5 bases, J shed 2 bases, and the junction held 15 bases outside the gene matches. CDR3 protein: CASSPPGGLGNGNQPQHF. CDR3 nucleotides: TGTGCCAGCAGTCCCCCAGGGGGGTTAGGGAACGGCAATCAGCCCCAGCATTTT.

The CDR3 is CASSPLAGGPGEQFF. The CDR3 region has the DNA TGTGCCAGCAGTCCACTAGCGGGAGGGCCGGGGGAGCAGTTCTTC. V gene TRBV28 combines with J gene TRBJ2-1, with 13 nucleotides matching TRBD2. The germline gives CDR1 MDHEN, CDR2 SYDVKM. The CDR3 length is 15 residues. The ends lost 5 bases at V and 10 bases at J; junction bases unmatched: 8. Drawing the rest from reference TRBV28 and TRBJ2-1, the complete variable domain is DVKVTQSSRYLVKRTGEKVFLECVQDMDHENMFWYRQDPGLGLRLIYFSYDVKMKEKGDIPEGYSVSREKKERFSLILESASTNQTSMYLCASSPLAGGPGEQFFGPGTRLTVL.